The rows below give T cell receptor beta chains drawn from one sample of a study of human T cells and chemical hapten exposure. Each CDR3 protein is one row after TCRdb ran MiXCR on the RACE reads. The sample has roughly 50,000 distinct CDR3 sequences, roughly 10% seen once. The source was whole blood, collected in connection with sensitization to the hapten diphenylcyclopropenone (DPC). The receptor set was obtained from a woman between 35 and 50 years old with alopecia areata. Some clones in this sample may be carry-over from other donors' samples. The CDR3 runs from the conserved cysteine through the conserved F or W. The order of the fields is D gene, clone size, J gene, V gene, CDR3 DNA, CDR3 protein. The D gene is left open where the match is weak. The size of a clone is reported for some rows only, either as once, few or many, or as a class for expanded clones.

>-|few|TRBJ1-5|TRBV28
TGTGCCAGCAGGCCCGGGACAATTAGCAATCAGCCCCAGCATTTT
CASRPGTISNQPQHF
>TRBD2|many|TRBJ2-7|TRBV28
TGTGCCAGCAGCCCCGTCGGGACTACGTACGAGCAGTACTTC
CASSPVGTTYEQYF
>-|few|TRBJ1-1|TRBV12-3/TRBV12-4
TGTGCCAGCAGTTTAAAGCGGGGTTTTTGGACTGAAGCTTTCTTT
CASSLKRGFWTEAFF
>TRBD1|-|TRBJ1-2|TRBV7-9
TGTGCCAGCCGCGGGGACAGACCTTATGGCTACACCTTC
CASRGDRPYGYTF
>-|-|TRBJ2-5|TRBV7-3
TGTGCCAGCAGCGCGGACAGTAAAGGAGAGACCCAGTACTTC
CASSADSKGETQYF
>-|many|TRBJ2-7|TRBV7-9
TGTGCCAGCAGCTTTACCCAGGGGACCATATCCTACGAGCAGTACTTC
CASSFTQGTISYEQYF
>-|many|TRBJ1-2|TRBV12-3/TRBV12-4
TGTGCCAGCAGCCGGGGCCTAGAGGGCTATGGCTACACCTTC
CASSRGLEGYGYTF
>TRBD1|-|TRBJ1-1|TRBV6-6
TGTGCCACCCACGAACCCCAGGGGGATCGCACTGAAGCTTTCTTT
CATHEPQGDRTEAFF
>TRBD2|-|TRBJ2-1|TRBV7-9
TGTGCCAACAGCTTGGTTCCGGGACTAGCGGCAATTAATGAGCAGTTCTTC
CANSLVPGLAAINEQFF
>-|-|TRBJ1-3|TRBV6-4
TGTGCCAGCACTCAGAGGACGGATTATGGAAACACCATATATTTT
CASTQRTDYGNTIYF
>-|many|TRBJ1-4|TRBV9
TGTGCCAGCAGCCTGGACGGGAATGAAAAACTGTTTTTT
CASSLDGNEKLFF
>TRBD1|-|TRBJ2-1|TRBV11-2
TGTGCCAGCAGCGCGGACAGGGGACGGCAGTTCTTC
CASSADRGRQFF
>TRBD1|-|TRBJ2-7|TRBV12-3/TRBV12-4
TGTGCCAACAGACACACCCTTGGACAGGGCCACGAGCAGTACTTC
CANRHTLGQGHEQYF
>TRBD2|many|TRBJ2-7|TRBV28
TGTGCCAGCAGTTTTACTAGCGGCGTAACCTACGAGCAGTACTTC
CASSFTSGVTYEQYF
>TRBD1|few|TRBJ2-2|TRBV20-1
TGCAGTGCTTCGACAGGGGCTAACACCGGGGAGCTGTTTTTT
CSASTGANTGELFF
>-|-|TRBJ1-6|TRBV6-2/TRBV6-3
TGTGCCAGCGCCATCAATAATTCACCCATCCACTTT
CASAINNSPIHF